A selection of T cell receptor beta chains follows, all from one sample in a study of shared clonotypes between healthy human individuals. Assay: immunoSEQ multiplex PCR; the TCRdb copy retains only in-frame clones and omits some. In the table there are millions of clones, approximately 95% of which are singletons. Input material: naive CD4+ T cells from PBMCs. Every receptor here comes from a man in his late teens or twenties in good health. Some clones in this sample may be carry-over from other donors' samples. Each CDR3 is given with its conserved first and last residue. D genes are given only for firm matches. The size entry is marked missing in some rows and otherwise reads once, few, many or a size class.

v_call	cdr3_length	clone_size	j_call	d_call	cdr3_nt	cdr3_aa
TRBV2	14	NA	TRBJ1-1	NA	TGTGCCAGCAGTGATCGGGCCTTCGGCGCTGAAGCTTTCTTT	CASSDRAFGAEAFF
TRBV2	14	NA	TRBJ2-7	TRBD1	TGTGCCAGCAGCGACGACAGGGACGCTTACGAGCAGTACTTC	CASSDDRDAYEQYF
TRBV7-2	14	NA	TRBJ1-5	TRBD1	TGTGCCAGCAGCTTAACCCGAGGGGGCCAGCCCCAGCATTTT	CASSLTRGGQPQHF
TRBV19	16	NA	TRBJ1-5	NA	TGTGCCAGTAGTATGGGGAGGGACCATAGCAATCAGCCCCAGCATTTT	CASSMGRDHSNQPQHF
TRBV28	15	NA	TRBJ1-1	NA	TGTGCCAGCAGTCCATGGGACTCCGTGAACACTGAAGCTTTCTTT	CASSPWDSVNTEAFF
TRBV9	15	once	TRBJ2-2	NA	TGTGCCAGCAGCGTAGATTTGGAGCCGACCGGGGAGCTGTTTTTT	CASSVDLEPTGELFF
TRBV9	15	NA	TRBJ2-1	NA	TGTGCCAGCAGTGCCGGGGAGCGGGCGTACAATGAGCAGTTCTTC	CASSAGERAYNEQFF
TRBV4-2	15	once	TRBJ2-1	NA	TGTGCCAGCAGCCTAAGCGGAGCCTTTTACAATGAGCAGTTCTTC	CASSLSGAFYNEQFF
TRBV2	13	NA	TRBJ1-2	TRBD1	TGTGCCAGCAGGATCGACAGGGAAAGCGGCTACACCTTC	CASRIDRESGYTF
TRBV19	13	NA	TRBJ2-2	NA	TGTGCCAGTAGTACCGGACCCATGGGGGAGCTGTTTTTT	CASSTGPMGELFF
TRBV7-3	17	NA	TRBJ1-3	NA	TGTGCCAGCAGTCTAACAGCGACGCCCTTCTCTGGAAACACCATATATTTT	CASSLTATPFSGNTIYF
TRBV7-9	17	NA	TRBJ2-7	NA	TGTGCCAGCAGCTCCTTGGGGACGGGACACAGACTCTACGAGCAGTACTTC	CASSSLGTGHRLYEQYF
TRBV4-1	15	NA	TRBJ1-4	TRBD1	TGCGCCAGCAGCCAAGTTGGACAGGGCGGGGAAAAACTGTTTTTT	CASSQVGQGGEKLFF
TRBV5-1	13	few	TRBJ1-5	NA	TGCGCCAGCAGCCAGACCGGCGGGCAGCCCCAGCATTTT	CASSQTGGQPQHF
TRBV7-8	13	NA	TRBJ1-1	NA	TGTGCCAGCAGCTTATCTTTGAACACTGAAGCTTTCTTT	CASSLSLNTEAFF
TRBV6-1	16	NA	TRBJ1-4	NA	TGTGCCAGCAGTGAAGACTTTTGGCAGGGTGATGAAAAACTGTTTTTT	CASSEDFWQGDEKLFF
TRBV5-1	15	NA	TRBJ2-1	NA	TGCGCCAGCATTCTGCTGGCAGGGTCGGGCAATGAGCAGTTCTTC	CASILLAGSGNEQFF
TRBV2	14	NA	TRBJ2-5	NA	TGTGCCAGCAACGAGGGTGGCTCCCAAGAGACCCAGTACTTC	CASNEGGSQETQYF
TRBV30	13	NA	TRBJ1-5	NA	TGTGCCTGGGCAGGGAGTACCGATCAGCCCCAGCATTTT	CAWAGSTDQPQHF
TRBV9	15	NA	TRBJ2-1	NA	TGTGCCAGCAGCCCGACCCCCAGGTCGGACAATGAGCAGTTCTTC	CASSPTPRSDNEQFF
TRBV27	16	NA	TRBJ1-5	NA	TGTGCCAGCAGAGTAACCAGCGGGGAGGTGAATCAGCCCCAGCATTTT	CASRVTSGEVNQPQHF
TRBV4-2	14	NA	TRBJ2-3	NA	TGTGCCAGCAGCGTAGCTCTGGGGACAGATACGCAGTATTTT	CASSVALGTDTQYF
TRBV2	15	NA	TRBJ1-5	NA	TGTGCCAGCAGGGCCCAGGTTAATAGCAATCAGCCCCAGCATTTT	CASRAQVNSNQPQHF
TRBV28	14	NA	TRBJ1-2	NA	TGTGCCAGCAGTTTCCTCAGGGCTAACTATGGCTACACCTTC	CASSFLRANYGYTF
TRBV19	11	NA	TRBJ1-6	TRBD1	TGTGCCAGTACCTCTTCAGGGGGCCTCCACTTT	CASTSSGGLHF
TRBV7-2	12	NA	TRBJ2-7	TRBD2	TGTGCCAGCAGGGCACTAGCGGCCGAGCAGTACTTC	CASRALAAEQYF
TRBV11-3	14	NA	TRBJ1-1	NA	TGTGCCAGCAGCTTACGGGGGTTGGACACTGAAGCTTTCTTT	CASSLRGLDTEAFF
TRBV30	20	NA	TRBJ2-7	TRBD2	TGTGCCTGGAGTGTACCGTCGACTAGCGGGAGGCCGATCGTTTTAGGCGAGCAGTACTTC	CAWSVPSTSGRPIVLGEQYF
TRBV28	14	NA	TRBJ2-7	NA	TGTGCCAGCAGTATCCCCGGCGGCCTCTACGAGCAGTACTTC	CASSIPGGLYEQYF
TRBV11-2	14	NA	TRBJ2-4	NA	TGTGCCAGCAGCTTATCTCTAGCCAAAAACATTCAGTACTTC	CASSLSLAKNIQYF
TRBV6-1	16	NA	TRBJ1-5	TRBD1	TGTGCCAGCAGTGCAAGGGGACAGGGGGAAGGGCAGCCCCAGCATTTT	CASSARGQGEGQPQHF
TRBV4-2	17	NA	TRBJ1-2	NA	TGTGCCAGCAGCCAAGAGAATTCCGGGACGGTGGGGTATGGCTACACCTTC	CASSQENSGTVGYGYTF
TRBV7-7	14	NA	TRBJ2-3	NA	TGTGCCAGCAGCCTCGGACAGAGCACAGATACGCAGTATTTT	CASSLGQSTDTQYF
TRBV28	13	NA	TRBJ1-2	NA	TGTGCCAGCACCAACACAGGGAGGTATGGCTACACCTTC	CASTNTGRYGYTF
TRBV18	15	NA	TRBJ1-2	TRBD1	TGTGCCAGCTCTCCCGGGACAGAGCCTAACTATGGCTACACCTTC	CASSPGTEPNYGYTF
TRBV5-1	15	once	TRBJ1-4	TRBD1	TGCGCCAGCAGCTTGGTGGGACAGATTAATGAAAAACTGTTTTTT	CASSLVGQINEKLFF
TRBV13	14	NA	TRBJ2-4	NA	TGTGCCAGCAGCTTAGGGGGGGCGAGGGACATTCAGTACTTC	CASSLGGARDIQYF
TRBV28	16	NA	TRBJ1-5	NA	TGTGCCAGCAGGGTACCGGGTTACGGTAGCAATCAGCCCCAGCATTTT	CASRVPGYGSNQPQHF
TRBV6-1	15	NA	TRBJ2-7	TRBD1	TGTGCCAGCAGTGAAGTCATGGGGACAGTCTACGAGCAGTACTTC	CASSEVMGTVYEQYF
TRBV5-6	11	few	TRBJ2-1	NA	TGTGCCAGCAGCTATCACAATGAGCAGTTCTTC	CASSYHNEQFF
TRBV18	15	once	TRBJ2-2	NA	TGTGCCAGCTCACCACCCGGGACGAACACCGGGGAGCTGTTTTTT	CASSPPGTNTGELFF
TRBV23-1	15	NA	TRBJ2-7	TRBD2	TGCGCCAGCCCCAAAGGGCGGGAGTCATCCTACGAGCAGTACTTC	CASPKGRESSYEQYF
TRBV6-6	15	NA	TRBJ1-5	NA	TGTGCCAGCAGTTACGGACAGACTTACAATCAGCCCCAGCATTTT	CASSYGQTYNQPQHF
TRBV29-1	12	NA	TRBJ2-7	NA	TGCAGCGTTGAGGCAGGCCCCTACGAGCAGTACTTC	CSVEAGPYEQYF
TRBV7-6	12	NA	TRBJ2-7	NA	TGTGCCAGCAGCCCGAGATTTGACGAGCAGTACTTC	CASSPRFDEQYF
TRBV9	14	NA	TRBJ1-1	NA	TGTGCCAGCAGCGTAGCGTACAGGAACACTGAAGCTTTCTTT	CASSVAYRNTEAFF
TRBV29-1	13	NA	TRBJ1-2	NA	TGCAGCGTTCGGCTCCAGAGGATAGGTGGCTACACCTTC	CSVRLQRIGGYTF
TRBV28	13	NA	TRBJ1-1	NA	TGTGCCAGCAGTTTTCTAGGGGTCCCTGAAGCTTTCTTT	CASSFLGVPEAFF
TRBV27	16	NA	TRBJ1-1	TRBD1	TGTGCCAGCAGGGACTGGGACAGGGGAGGGAGCACTGAAGCTTTCTTT	CASRDWDRGGSTEAFF
TRBV7-7	15	once	TRBJ2-5	NA	TGTGCCAGCAGCCTCACGACAGACCCATTGGAGACCCAGTACTTC	CASSLTTDPLETQYF
TRBV4-1	19	NA	TRBJ2-3	TRBD2	TGCGCCAGCGGTCCTCTCGGGCTAGCGGGGCTCCTTAGCACAGATACGCAGTATTTT	CASGPLGLAGLLSTDTQYF
TRBV6-1	14	NA	TRBJ1-2	NA	TGTGCCAGCACCCAAGGGTCAGGGGTGGCAGGCTACACCTTC	CASTQGSGVAGYTF
TRBV7-9	15	NA	TRBJ1-2	TRBD1	TGTGCCAGCACGGACAGGGTGCAGGCATCATACGGCTACACCTTC	CASTDRVQASYGYTF
TRBV10-3	15	NA	TRBJ2-7	NA	TGTGCCATCAGTGACCAACGACAGAAACCCTACGAGCAGTACTTC	CAISDQRQKPYEQYF
TRBV15	15	NA	TRBJ2-7	TRBD1	TGTGCCACGGGAACCCTGGGACAGGGGAGCTACGAGCAGTACTTC	CATGTLGQGSYEQYF
TRBV18	14	NA	TRBJ2-7	NA	TGTGCCAGCTCACCACCGGGCTCGACAGCCCGGCAGTACTTC	CASSPPGSTARQYF
TRBV28	15	NA	TRBJ1-4	NA	TGTGCCAGCAGTCCCCGGACGGCAACTAATGAAAAACTGTTTTTT	CASSPRTATNEKLFF
TRBV5-1	15	NA	TRBJ2-6	NA	TGCGCCAGCAGCTTGGGTGGACCTGGGGCCAACGTCCTGACTTTC	CASSLGGPGANVLTF